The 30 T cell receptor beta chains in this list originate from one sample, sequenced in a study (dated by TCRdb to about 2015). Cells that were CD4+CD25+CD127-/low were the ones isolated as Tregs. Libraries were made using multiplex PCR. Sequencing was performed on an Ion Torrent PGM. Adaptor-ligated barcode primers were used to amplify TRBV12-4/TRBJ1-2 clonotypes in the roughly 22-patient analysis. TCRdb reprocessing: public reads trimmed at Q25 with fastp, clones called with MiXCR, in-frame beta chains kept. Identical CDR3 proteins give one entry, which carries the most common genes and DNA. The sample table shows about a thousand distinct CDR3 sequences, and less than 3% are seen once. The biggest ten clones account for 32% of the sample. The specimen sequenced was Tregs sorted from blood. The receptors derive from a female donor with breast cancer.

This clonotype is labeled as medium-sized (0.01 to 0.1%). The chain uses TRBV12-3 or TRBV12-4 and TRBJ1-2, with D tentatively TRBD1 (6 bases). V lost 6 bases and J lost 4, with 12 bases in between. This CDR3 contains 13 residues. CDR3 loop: CASRRTGSYGYTF. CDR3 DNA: TGTGCCAGCAGAAGAACAGGGTCCTATGGCTACACCTTC.

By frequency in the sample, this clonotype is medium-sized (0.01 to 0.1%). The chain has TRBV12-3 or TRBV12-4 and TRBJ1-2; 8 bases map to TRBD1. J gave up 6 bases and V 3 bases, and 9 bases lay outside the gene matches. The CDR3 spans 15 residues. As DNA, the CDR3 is TGTGCCAGCAGTTTCCTGGACAGGGTAATCAATGGCTACACCTTC. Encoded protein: CASSFLDRVINGYTF.

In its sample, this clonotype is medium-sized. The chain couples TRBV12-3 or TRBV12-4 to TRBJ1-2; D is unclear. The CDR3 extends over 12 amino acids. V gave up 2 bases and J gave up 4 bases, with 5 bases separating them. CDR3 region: CASSLRPYGYTF. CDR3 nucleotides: TGTGCCAGCAGTTTAAGGCCCTATGGCTACACCTTC.

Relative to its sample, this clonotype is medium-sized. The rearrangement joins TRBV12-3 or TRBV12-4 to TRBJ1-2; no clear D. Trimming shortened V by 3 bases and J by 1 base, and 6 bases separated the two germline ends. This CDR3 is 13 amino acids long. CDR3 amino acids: CASSLSNNYGYTF. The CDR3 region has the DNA TGTGCCAGCAGTTTGAGCAATAACTATGGCTACACCTTC.

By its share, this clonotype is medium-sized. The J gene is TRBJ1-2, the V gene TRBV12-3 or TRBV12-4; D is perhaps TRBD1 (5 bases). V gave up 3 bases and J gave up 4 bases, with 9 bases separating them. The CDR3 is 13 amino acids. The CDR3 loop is CASSLQGGYGYTF. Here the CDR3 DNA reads TGTGCCAGCAGTTTGCAGGGTGGCTATGGCTACACCTTC.

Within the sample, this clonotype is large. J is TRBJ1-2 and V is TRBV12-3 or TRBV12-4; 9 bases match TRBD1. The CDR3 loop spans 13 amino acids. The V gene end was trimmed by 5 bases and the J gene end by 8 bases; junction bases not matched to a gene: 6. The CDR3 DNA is TGTGCCAGCAGTCCCGGGACAGGGAAGGGCTACACCTTC. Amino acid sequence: CASSPGTGKGYTF.

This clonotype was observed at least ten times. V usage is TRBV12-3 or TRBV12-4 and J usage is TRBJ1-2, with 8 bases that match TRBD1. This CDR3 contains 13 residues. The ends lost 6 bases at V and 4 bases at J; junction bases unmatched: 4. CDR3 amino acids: CASSSTGAYGYTF. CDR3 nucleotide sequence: TGTGCCAGCAGCTCGACAGGGGCCTATGGCTACACCTTC.

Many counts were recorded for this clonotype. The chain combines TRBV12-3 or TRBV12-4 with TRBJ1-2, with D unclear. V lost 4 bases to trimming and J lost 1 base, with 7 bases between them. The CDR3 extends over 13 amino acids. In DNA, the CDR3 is TGTGCCAGCAGTTCGCAGGTTAACTATGGCTACACCTTC. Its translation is CASSSQVNYGYTF.

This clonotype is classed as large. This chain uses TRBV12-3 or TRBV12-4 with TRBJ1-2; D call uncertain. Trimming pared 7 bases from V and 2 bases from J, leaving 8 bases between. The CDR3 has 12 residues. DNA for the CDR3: TGTGCCAGCATTATGGTGAACTATGGCTACACCTTC. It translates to CASIMVNYGYTF.

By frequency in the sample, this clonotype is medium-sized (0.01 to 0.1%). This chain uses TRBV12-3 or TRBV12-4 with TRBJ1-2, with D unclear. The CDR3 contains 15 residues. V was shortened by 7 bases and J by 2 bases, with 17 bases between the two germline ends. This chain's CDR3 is CASNSLDSPNYGYTF. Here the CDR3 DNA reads TGTGCCAGCAACTCCTTGGACTCACCAAACTATGGCTACACCTTC.

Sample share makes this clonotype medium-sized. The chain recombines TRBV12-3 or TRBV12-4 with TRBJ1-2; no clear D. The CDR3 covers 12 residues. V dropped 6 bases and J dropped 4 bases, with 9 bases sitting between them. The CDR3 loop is CASSRASYGYTF. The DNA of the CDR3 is TGTGCCAGCAGCCGGGCCAGCTATGGCTACACCTTC.

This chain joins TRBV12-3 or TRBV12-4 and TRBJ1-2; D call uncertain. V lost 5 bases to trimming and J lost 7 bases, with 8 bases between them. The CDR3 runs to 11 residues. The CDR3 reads CASSSEAGYTF. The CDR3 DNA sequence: TGTGCCAGCAGTAGCGAGGCTGGCTACACCTTC.

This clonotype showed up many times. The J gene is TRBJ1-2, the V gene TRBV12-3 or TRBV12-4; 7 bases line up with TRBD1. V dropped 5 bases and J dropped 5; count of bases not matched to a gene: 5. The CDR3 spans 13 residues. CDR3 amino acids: CASSTGVRYGYTF. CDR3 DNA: TGTGCCAGCAGTACAGGGGTGAGGTATGGCTACACCTTC.

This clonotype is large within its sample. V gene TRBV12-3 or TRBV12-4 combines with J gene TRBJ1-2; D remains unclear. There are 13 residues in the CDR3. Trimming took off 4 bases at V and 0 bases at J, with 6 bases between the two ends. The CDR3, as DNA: TGTGCCAGCAGTTCCCAGACTAACTATGGCTACACCTTC. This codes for CASSSQTNYGYTF.

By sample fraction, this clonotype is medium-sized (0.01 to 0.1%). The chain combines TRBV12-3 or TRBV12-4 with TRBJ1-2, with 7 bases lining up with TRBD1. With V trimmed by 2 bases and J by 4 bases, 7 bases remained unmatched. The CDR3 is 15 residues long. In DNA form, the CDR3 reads TGTGCCAGCAGTTTAATCCCCACAGGGGCCTATGGCTACACCTTC. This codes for CASSLIPTGAYGYTF.

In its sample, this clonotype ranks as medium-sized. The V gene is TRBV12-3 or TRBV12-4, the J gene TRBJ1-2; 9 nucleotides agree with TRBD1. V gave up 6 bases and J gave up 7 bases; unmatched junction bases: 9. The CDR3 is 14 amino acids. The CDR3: CASSLWTGEGGYTF. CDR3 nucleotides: TGTGCCAGCAGCCTTTGGACAGGGGAGGGTGGCTACACCTTC.

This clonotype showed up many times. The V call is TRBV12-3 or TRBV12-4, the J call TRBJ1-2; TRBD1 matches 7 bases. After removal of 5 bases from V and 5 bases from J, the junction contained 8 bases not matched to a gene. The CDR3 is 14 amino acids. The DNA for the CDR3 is TGTGCCAGCAGTCTGGGGACAGCTATTTATGGCTACACCTTC. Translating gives CASSLGTAIYGYTF.

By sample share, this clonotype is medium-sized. The DNA of the CDR3 is TGTGCCAGCAGTTCCGACTTCTATGGCTACACCTTC. Amino acids: CASSSDFYGYTF. The gene calls are TRBV12-3 or TRBV12-4 and TRBJ1-2; D unresolved. The CDR3 has 12 residues. Between the trimmed V and J ends, which lost 4 bases and 4 bases, there was a span of 7 bases.

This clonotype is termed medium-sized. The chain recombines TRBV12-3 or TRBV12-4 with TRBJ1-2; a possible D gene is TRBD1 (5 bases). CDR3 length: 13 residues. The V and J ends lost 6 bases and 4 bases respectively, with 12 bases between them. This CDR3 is CASRPQGPYGYTF. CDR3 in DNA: TGTGCCAGCAGACCTCAGGGCCCCTATGGCTACACCTTC.

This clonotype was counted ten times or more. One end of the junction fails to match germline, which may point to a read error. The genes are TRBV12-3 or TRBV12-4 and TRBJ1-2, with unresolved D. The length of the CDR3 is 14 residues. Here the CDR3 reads CASSLWGGNSGYTF. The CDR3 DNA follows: TGTGCCAGCAGTTTATGGGGTGGGAACTCTGGCTACACCTTC.

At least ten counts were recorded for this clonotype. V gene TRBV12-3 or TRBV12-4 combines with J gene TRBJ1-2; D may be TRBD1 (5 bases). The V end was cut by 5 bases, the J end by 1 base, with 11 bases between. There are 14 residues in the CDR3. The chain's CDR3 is CASSEDKDNYGYTF. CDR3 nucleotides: TGTGCCAGCAGTGAGGACAAAGATAACTATGGCTACACCTTC.

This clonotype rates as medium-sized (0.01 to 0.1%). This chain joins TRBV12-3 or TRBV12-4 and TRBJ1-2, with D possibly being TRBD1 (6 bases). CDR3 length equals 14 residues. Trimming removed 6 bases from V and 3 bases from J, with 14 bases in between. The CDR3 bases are TGTGCCAGCAGCCCGACAGGAGGGGACTATGGCTACACCTTC. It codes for CASSPTGGDYGYTF.

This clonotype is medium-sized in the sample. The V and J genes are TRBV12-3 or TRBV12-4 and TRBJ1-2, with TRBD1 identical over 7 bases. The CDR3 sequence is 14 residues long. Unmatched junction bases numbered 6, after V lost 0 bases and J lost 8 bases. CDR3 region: CASSLARTGYGYTF. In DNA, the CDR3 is TGTGCCAGCAGTTTAGCGCGGACAGGCTACGGCTACACCTTC.

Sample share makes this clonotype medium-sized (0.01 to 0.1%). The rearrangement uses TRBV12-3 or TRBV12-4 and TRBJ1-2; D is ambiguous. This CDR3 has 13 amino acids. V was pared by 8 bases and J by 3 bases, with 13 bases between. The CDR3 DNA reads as TGTGCCAGCCGCCCGGGGTTGGACTATGGCTACACCTTC. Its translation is CASRPGLDYGYTF.

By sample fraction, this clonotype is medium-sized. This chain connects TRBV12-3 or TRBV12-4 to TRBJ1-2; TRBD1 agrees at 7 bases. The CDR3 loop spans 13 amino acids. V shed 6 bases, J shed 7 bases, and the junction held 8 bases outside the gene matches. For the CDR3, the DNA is TGTGCCAGCAGGAGGGACAGTGCAGGTGGCTACACCTTC. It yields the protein CASRRDSAGGYTF.

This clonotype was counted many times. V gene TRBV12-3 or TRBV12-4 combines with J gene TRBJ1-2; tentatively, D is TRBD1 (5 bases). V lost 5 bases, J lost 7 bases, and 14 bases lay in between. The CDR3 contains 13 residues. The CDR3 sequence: CASSPDQGFGYTF. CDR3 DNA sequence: TGTGCCAGCAGTCCGGATCAGGGTTTTGGCTACACCTTC.

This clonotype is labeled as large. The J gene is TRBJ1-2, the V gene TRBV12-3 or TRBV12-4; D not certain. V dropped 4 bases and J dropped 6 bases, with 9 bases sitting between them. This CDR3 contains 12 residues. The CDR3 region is CASSSDSHGYTF. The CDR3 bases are TGTGCCAGCAGTTCGGACTCACATGGCTACACCTTC.

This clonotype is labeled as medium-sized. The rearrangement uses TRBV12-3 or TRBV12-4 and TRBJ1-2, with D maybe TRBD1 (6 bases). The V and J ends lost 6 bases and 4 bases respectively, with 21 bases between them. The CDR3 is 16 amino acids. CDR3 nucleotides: TGTGCCAGCAGAAAGAGATCCGGGACACCAGTCTATGGCTACACCTTC. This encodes CASRKRSGTPVYGYTF.

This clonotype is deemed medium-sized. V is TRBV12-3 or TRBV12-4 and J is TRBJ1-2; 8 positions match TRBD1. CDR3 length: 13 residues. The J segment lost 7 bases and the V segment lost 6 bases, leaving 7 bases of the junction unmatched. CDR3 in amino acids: CASRLDRAGGYTF. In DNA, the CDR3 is TGTGCCAGCAGACTGGACAGGGCGGGTGGCTACACCTTC.

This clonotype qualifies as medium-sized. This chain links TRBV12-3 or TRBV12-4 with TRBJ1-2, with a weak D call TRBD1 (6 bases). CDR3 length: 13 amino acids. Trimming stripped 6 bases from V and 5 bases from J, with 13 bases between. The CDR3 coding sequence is TGTGCCAGCAGGGACAGCCTCCTTTATGGCTACACCTTC. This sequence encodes CASRDSLLYGYTF.